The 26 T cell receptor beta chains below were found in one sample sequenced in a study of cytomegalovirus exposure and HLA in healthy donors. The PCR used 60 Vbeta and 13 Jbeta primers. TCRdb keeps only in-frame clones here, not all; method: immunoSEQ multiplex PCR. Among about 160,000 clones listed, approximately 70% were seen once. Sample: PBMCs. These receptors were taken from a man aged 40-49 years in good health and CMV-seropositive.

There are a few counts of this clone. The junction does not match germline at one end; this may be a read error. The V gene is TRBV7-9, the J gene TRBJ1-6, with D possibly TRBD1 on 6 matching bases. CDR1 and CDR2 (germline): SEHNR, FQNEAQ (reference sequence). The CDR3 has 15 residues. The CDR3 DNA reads TGTTCCAGCAGCCCCTACCGACAGGATAATTCACCCCTCCACTTT. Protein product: CSSSPYRQDNSPLHF.

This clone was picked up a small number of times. DNA of the CDR3: TGTGCCTGGGAATGGAGCGGGGGGGCAACAGATACGCAGTATTTT. Translation: CAWEWSGGATDTQYF. The chain combines TRBV30 with TRBJ2-3, with TRBD2 identical over 10 bases. The CDR3 totals 15 residues. Germline values: CDR1 GTSNPN, CDR2 SVGIG (reference sequence). Trimming took 5 bases from V and 3 from J; bases not matched to a gene: 8.

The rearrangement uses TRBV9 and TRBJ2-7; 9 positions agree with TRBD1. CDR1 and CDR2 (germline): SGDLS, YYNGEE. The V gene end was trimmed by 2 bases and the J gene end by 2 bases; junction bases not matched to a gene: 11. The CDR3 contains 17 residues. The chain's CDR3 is CASSVAGTGPLTYEQYF. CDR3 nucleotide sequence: TGTGCCAGCAGCGTTGCCGGGACAGGGCCTCTAACCTACGAGCAGTACTTC.

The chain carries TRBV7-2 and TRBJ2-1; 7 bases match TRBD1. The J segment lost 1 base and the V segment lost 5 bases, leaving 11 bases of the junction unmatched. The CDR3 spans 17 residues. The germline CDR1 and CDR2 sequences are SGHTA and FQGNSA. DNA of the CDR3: TGTGCCAGCAGCCGCTACAGGGGAATGTTATCCTACAATGAGCAGTTCTTC. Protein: CASSRYRGMLSYNEQFF. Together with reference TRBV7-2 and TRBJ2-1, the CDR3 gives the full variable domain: GAGVSQSPSNKVTEKGKDVELRCDPISGHTALYWYRQSLGQGLEFLIYFQGNSAPDKSGLPSDRFSAERTGGSVSTLTIQRTQQEDSAVYLCASSRYRGMLSYNEQFFGPGTRLTVL.

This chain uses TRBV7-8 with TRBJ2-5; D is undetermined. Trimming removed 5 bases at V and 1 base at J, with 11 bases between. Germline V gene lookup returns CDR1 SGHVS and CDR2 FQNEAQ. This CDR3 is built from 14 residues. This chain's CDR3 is CASSPQSSQETQYF. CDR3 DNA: TGTGCCAGCAGCCCCCAGTCCTCCCAAGAGACCCAGTACTTC.

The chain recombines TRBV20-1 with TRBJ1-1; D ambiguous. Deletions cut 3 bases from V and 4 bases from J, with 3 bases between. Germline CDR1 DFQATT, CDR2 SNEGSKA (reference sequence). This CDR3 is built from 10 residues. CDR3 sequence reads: CSASSTEAFF. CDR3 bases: TGCAGTGCTAGCAGCACTGAAGCTTTCTTT.

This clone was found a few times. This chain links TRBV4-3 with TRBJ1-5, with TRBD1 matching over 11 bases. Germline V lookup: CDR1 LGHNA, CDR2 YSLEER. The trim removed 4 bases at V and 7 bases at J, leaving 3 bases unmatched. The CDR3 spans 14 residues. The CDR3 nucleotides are TGCGCCAGCAGCCCTGGGACAGGGGGGCAGCCCCAGCATTTT. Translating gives CASSPGTGGQPQHF.

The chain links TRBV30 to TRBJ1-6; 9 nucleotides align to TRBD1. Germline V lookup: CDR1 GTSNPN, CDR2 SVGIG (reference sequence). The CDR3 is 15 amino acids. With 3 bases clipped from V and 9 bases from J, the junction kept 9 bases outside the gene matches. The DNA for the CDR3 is TGTGCCTGGAGGGGATGGACAGGGGAGGGTTCACCCCTCCACTTT. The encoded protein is CAWRGWTGEGSPLHF.

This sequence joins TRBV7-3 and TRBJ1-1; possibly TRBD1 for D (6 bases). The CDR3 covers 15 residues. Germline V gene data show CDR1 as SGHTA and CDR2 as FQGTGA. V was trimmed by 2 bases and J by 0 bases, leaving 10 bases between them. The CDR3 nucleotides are TGTGCCAGCAGCTTAGGTGGGGGCCTGAACACTGAAGCTTTCTTT. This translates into CASSLGGGLNTEAFF.

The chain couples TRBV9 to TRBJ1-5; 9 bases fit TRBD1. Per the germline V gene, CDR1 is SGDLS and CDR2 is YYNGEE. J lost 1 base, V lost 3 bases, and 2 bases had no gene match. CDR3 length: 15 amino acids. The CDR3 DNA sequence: TGTGCCAGCAGCGCACAGGGGGCGAGCAATCAGCCCCAGCATTTT. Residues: CASSAQGASNQPQHF.

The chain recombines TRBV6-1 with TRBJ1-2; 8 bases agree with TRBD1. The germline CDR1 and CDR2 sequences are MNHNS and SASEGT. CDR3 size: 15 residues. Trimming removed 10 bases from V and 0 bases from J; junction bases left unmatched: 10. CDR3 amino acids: CATWTGPDSNYGYTF. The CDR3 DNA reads TGTGCCACCTGGACAGGGCCTGACTCTAACTATGGCTACACCTTC.

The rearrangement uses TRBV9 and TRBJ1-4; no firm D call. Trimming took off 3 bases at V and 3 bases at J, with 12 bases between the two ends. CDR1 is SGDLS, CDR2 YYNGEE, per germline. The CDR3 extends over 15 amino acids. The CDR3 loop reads CASSGIPSPNEKLFF. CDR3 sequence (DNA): TGTGCCAGCAGCGGAATCCCGAGCCCTAATGAAAAACTGTTTTTT.

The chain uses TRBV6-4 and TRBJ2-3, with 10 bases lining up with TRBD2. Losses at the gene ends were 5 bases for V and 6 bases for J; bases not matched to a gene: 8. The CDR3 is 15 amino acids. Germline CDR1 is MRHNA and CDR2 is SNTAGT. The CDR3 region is CASSPAGGTPDTQYF. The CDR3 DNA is TGTGCCAGCAGTCCAGCGGGGGGGACCCCGGATACGCAGTATTTT.

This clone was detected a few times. CDR3 coding DNA: TGTGCCATCAGTGTAAGGGGATACGAGCAGTACTTC. The encoded protein is CAISVRGYEQYF. V and J are TRBV10-3 and TRBJ2-7, with D possibly TRBD1 on 5 matching bases. The CDR3 has 12 amino acids. The V end was cut by 4 bases, the J end by 4 bases, with 8 bases between. Germline lookup yields CDR1 ENHRY and CDR2 SYGVKD.

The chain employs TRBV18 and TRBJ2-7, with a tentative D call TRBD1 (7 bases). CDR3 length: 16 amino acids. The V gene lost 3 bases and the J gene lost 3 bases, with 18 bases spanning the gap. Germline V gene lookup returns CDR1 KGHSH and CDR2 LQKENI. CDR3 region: CASSPREAGGSYEQYF. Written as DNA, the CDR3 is TGTGCCAGCTCACCCAGGGAGGCAGGGGGGAGCTACGAGCAGTACTTC.

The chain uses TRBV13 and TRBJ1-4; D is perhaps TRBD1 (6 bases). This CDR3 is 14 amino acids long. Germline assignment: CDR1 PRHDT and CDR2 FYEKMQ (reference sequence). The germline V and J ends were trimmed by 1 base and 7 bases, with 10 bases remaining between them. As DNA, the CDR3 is TGTGCCAGCAGCTTAGCCCCCAGGGGTGAAAAACTGTTTTTT. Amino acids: CASSLAPRGEKLFF.

CDR3 amino acids: CASSQGTGGGYTF. DNA of the CDR3: TGTGCCAGCAGCCAAGGGACAGGGGGTGGCTACACCTTC. The J gene is TRBJ1-2, the V gene TRBV7-2; 11 nucleotides match TRBD1. The junction had 3 bases not matched to a gene; V was cut back by 5 bases and J by 7 bases. Germline CDR1 SGHTA, CDR2 FQGNSA. The CDR3 runs 13 residues.

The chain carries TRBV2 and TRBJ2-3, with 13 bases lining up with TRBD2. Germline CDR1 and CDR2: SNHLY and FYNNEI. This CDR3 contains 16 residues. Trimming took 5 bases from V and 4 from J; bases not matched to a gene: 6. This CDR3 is CASSSGLAGLSDTQYF. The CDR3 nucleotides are TGTGCCAGCAGTTCGGGACTAGCGGGGTTATCAGATACGCAGTATTTT.

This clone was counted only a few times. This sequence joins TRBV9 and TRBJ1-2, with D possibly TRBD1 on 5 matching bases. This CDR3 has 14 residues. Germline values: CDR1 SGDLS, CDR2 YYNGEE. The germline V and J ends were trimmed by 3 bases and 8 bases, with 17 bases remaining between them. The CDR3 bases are TGTGCCAGCAGCGATAGGGGTCAAACTCGGGGCTACACCTTC. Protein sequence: CASSDRGQTRGYTF.

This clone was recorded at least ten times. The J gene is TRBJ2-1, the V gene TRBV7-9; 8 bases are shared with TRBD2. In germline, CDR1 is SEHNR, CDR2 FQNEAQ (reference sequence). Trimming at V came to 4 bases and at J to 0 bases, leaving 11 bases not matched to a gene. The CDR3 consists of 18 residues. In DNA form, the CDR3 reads TGTGCCAGCAGCTCTGAGGTTGGGCGGGGGGCCTCCTACAATGAGCAGTTCTTC. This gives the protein CASSSEVGRGASYNEQFF.

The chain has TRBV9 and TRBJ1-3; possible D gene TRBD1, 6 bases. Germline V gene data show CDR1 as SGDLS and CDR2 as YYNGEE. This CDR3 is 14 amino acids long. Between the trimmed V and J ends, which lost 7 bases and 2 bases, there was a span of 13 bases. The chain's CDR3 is CASGGGGTGNTIYF. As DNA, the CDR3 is TGTGCCAGCGGGGGAGGGGGAACTGGAAACACCATATATTTT.

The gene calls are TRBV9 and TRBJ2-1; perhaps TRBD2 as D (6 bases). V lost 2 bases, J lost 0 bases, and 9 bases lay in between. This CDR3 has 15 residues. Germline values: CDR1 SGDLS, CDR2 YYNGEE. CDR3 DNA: TGTGCCAGCAGCGTTAGCGGCCTCTCCTACAATGAGCAGTTCTTC. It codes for CASSVSGLSYNEQFF.

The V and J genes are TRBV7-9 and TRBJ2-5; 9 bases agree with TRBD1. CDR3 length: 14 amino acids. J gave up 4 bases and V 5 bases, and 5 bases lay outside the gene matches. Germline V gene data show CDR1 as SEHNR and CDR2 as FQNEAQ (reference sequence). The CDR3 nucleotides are TGTGCCAGCAGCCGAGGGACAGGGTCAGAGACCCAGTACTTC. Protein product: CASSRGTGSETQYF.

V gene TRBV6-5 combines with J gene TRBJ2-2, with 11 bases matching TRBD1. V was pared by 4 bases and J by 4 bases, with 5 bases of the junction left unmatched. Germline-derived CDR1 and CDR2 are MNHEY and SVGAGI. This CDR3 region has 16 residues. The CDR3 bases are TGTGCCAGCAGTTCCCCCGGGACAGGGGGCACCGGGGAGCTGTTTTTT. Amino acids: CASSSPGTGGTGELFF.

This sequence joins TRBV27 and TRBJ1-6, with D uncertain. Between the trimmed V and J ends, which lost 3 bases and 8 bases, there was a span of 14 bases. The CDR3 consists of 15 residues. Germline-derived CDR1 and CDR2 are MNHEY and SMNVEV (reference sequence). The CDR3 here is CASSFNGSTHSPLHF. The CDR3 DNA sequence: TGTGCCAGCAGTTTTAACGGATCGACACATTCACCCCTCCACTTT.

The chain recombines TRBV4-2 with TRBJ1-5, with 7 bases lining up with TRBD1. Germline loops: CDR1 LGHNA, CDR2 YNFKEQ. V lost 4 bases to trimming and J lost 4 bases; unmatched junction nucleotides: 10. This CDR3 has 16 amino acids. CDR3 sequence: CASSPRSQGLNQPQHF. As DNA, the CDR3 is TGTGCCAGCAGCCCCCGGTCACAGGGGCTGAATCAGCCCCAGCATTTT.